This T cell receptor beta chain was documented in a study of cytomegalovirus exposure and HLA in healthy donors. Researchers ran the PCR with 60 Vbeta and 13 Jbeta primers. Assay: immunoSEQ multiplex PCR; the TCRdb copy retains only in-frame clones and omits some. Here the sample spans 80,000 to 95,000 clones, about three quarters being singletons. The CDR3 consists of 15 residues. The V segment lost 5 bases and the J segment 1 base; nucleotides outside the gene matches: 3. The V gene's germline CDR1 is LNHDA and CDR2 SQIVND (reference sequence). Material for sequencing was PBMCs. The chain combines TRBV19 with TRBJ2-3, with TRBD2 identical over 10 bases. The TCR originated in a woman in her forties or fifties in good health and CMV-seropositive. The CDR3 region is CASSPGLAGTDTQYF. The CDR3 DNA reads as TGTGCCAGTAGTCCTGGACTAGCGGGCACAGATACGCAGTATTTT.